This T cell receptor beta chain emerged from a study of T cell responses to AZD1222 COVID-19 vaccine. This CDR3 contains 13 residues. V was shortened by 0 bases and J by 7 bases, with 10 bases between the two germline ends. Looked up from germline, CDR1 is SGHKS and CDR2 is YYEKEE (reference sequence). The method was immunoSEQ multiplex PCR; TCRdb's version includes in-frame clones alone and lacks a portion of them. The data contain over 95,000 clones, 90% to 95% of them singletons. Specimen: peripheral blood, collected on day 0 of AZD1222 vaccination. The chain links TRBV5-5 to TRBJ1-2; D not resolved. This sequence originates from an adult in good health. CDR3 loop: CASSLGLPRGYTF. DNA for the CDR3: TGTGCCAGCAGCTTGGGGCTCCCTCGTGGCTACACCTTC.